A selection of T cell receptor beta chains follows, all from one sample in a study of blood T cells in healthy people across ages. TCRdb analysed the 5' RACE reads with MiXCR anew, one entry per CDR3 protein. The sample includes 1.5 million to 1.8 million distinct CDR3 sequences, roughly 43% of them seen just once. The source material was blood. These receptors all stem from a woman aged 18 to 35 in good health. The conserved cysteine and the conserved F or W are not part of the CDR3 here.

v_gene	j_gene	CDR3aa
TRBV20-1	TRBJ2-5	SASRSGLAGETQY
TRBV7-9	TRBJ2-1	ASSLTSYSYNEQF
TRBV6-1	TRBJ2-7	ASSVGREQY
TRBV15	TRBJ2-3	ATSPTRMSDTQY
TRBV4-3	TRBJ1-2	ASSQRGQPNYGYT
TRBV14	TRBJ2-7	ASSHSGRYEQY
TRBV15	TRBJ2-3	ATSGGTSGRGDTQY
TRBV7-2	TRBJ2-1	ASSTPGPAYNEQF
TRBV20-1	TRBJ2-7	SARKRGVYEQY
TRBV7-2	TRBJ2-2	ASSFGLAGVTGELF
TRBV15	TRBJ2-7	ATSTRLETYEQY
TRBV10-3	-	AISALMGLSYEQY
TRBV6-5	TRBJ1-2	ASSYSPSGYGYT
TRBV7-9	TRBJ2-5	ASSSTSGKETQY
TRBV7-2	TRBJ1-1	ASSLALMMGPTMNTEAF
TRBV6-5	TRBJ1-6	ASSVYHYSPLH
TRBV20-1	TRBJ2-3	SASATSGGAGTDTQY
TRBV4-1	TRBJ2-2	ASSQFSSGGAGELF
TRBV27	TRBJ2-5	ASSHSREYQETQY
TRBV28	TRBJ2-1	ASSFVRERNEQF
TRBV6-2/TRBV6-3	TRBJ2-1	ASSYGGTPFSEQF
TRBV3-1	TRBJ1-6	ASSLTGRTGLNSPLH
TRBV10-3	TRBJ1-6	AISEARGDSPLH
TRBV20-1	TRBJ1-1	SAPHPTLNTEAF
TRBV29-1	TRBJ2-3	SVEMGLAGGPVDTQY
TRBV28	TRBJ1-5	ASSPRISNQPQH
TRBV24-1	TRBJ2-7	ATSDTTAEVQY
TRBV12-3/TRBV12-4	-	ATREGATNEQY
TRBV6-5	TRBJ2-1	ASSYKRGRGSYNEQF
TRBV20-1	TRBJ2-5	SARISGWETQY
TRBV6-6	TRBJ2-4	ASSWGGLRDRKNIQY
TRBV4-3	TRBJ1-6	ASSQESGRSSNSPLH
TRBV3-1	TRBJ2-5	ASSQGPAGTSRETQY
TRBV29-1	TRBJ1-5	SVPTGTGGAGSNQPQH
TRBV12-3/TRBV12-4	TRBJ1-2	ASSPIIHYGYT
TRBV4-3	TRBJ1-4	ASSQDSGHINEKLF
TRBV11-2	TRBJ2-7	ASSSLRDIGYEQY
TRBV20-1	TRBJ1-1	SAGDRGKATEAF
TRBV29-1	TRBJ2-7	SVVAAAYEQY